The 16 T cell receptor beta chains below come from one sample, sequenced in a study of beta chain features in type 1 diabetes. Expressed TCRB transcripts were sequenced because the isolated RNA had all been reverse transcribed beforehand. The protocol was immunoSEQ multiplex PCR, while the TCRdb copy is restricted to in-frame clones and leaves out a portion. The sample shows about 320,000 clones, roughly 15% of them seen only once. The specimen sequenced was central memory CD4+ T cells from blood. Source of these receptors: a young man in good health.

Only a few counts were recorded for this clone. The chain couples TRBV11-2 to TRBJ2-2; 8 nucleotides align to TRBD2. Trimming at V came to 1 base and at J to 10 bases, leaving 2 bases not matched to a gene. The CDR3 is 13 amino acids. CDR1 and CDR2 (germline): SGHAT, FQNNGV. The CDR3 loop is CASSLAGGPELFF. The CDR3 nucleotides read TGTGCCAGCAGCTTAGCGGGAGGGCCGGAGCTGTTTTTT.

The V and J genes are TRBV9 and TRBJ2-6, with D unresolved. Germline CDR1 and CDR2: SGDLS and YYNGEE. The V end was cut by 1 base, the J end by 0 bases, with 8 bases between. The CDR3 has 16 amino acids. The CDR3: CASSVSWFSGANVLTF. The CDR3 DNA follows: TGTGCCAGCAGCGTATCGTGGTTCTCTGGGGCCAACGTCCTGACTTTC.

This clone has a handful of counts. The J gene is TRBJ1-1, the V gene TRBV5-1; D not certain. This CDR3 contains 14 residues. Germline V gene sequence: CDR1 SGHRS, CDR2 YFSETQ. Between the trimmed V and J ends, which lost 0 bases and 0 bases, there was a span of 6 bases. CDR3 DNA sequence: TGCGCCAGCAGCTTGGGAGAAGTGAACACTGAAGCTTTCTTT. This gives the protein CASSLGEVNTEAFF.

The genes are TRBV19 and TRBJ1-1; 9 bases agree with TRBD1. Germline assignment: CDR1 LNHDA and CDR2 SQIVND (reference sequence). The CDR3 length is 17 residues. V lost 3 bases and J lost 1; bases outside the gene matches: 9. The CDR3 is CASSITGQGMWNTEAFF. CDR3 coding DNA: TGTGCCAGTAGTATTACCGGACAGGGGATGTGGAACACTGAAGCTTTCTTT.

This clone was observed a few times. The chain couples TRBV10-3 to TRBJ1-1; tentatively, D is TRBD1 (5 bases). The CDR3 spans 16 residues. Germline values: CDR1 ENHRY, CDR2 SYGVKD. V was shortened by 6 bases and J by 4 bases, with 21 bases between the two germline ends. CDR3 DNA: TGTGCCATCAGGGGAGGGAATGGGGTGCAGGGCACTGAAGCTTTCTTT. The encoded protein is CAIRGGNGVQGTEAFF.

This clone was seen at least ten times. V gene TRBV13 combines with J gene TRBJ2-7; D gene ambiguous. Deletions cut 1 base from V and 0 bases from J, with 22 bases between. CDR1 and CDR2 (germline): PRHDT, FYEKMQ (reference sequence). The CDR3 is made up of 19 amino acids. CDR3 loop: CASSLVGGVRGDSSYEQYF. DNA of the CDR3: TGTGCCAGCAGCTTAGTTGGTGGCGTGCGTGGGGATAGCTCCTACGAGCAGTACTTC.

Only a few counts were recorded for this clone. This chain connects TRBV18 to TRBJ2-5; D gene uncertain. The germline V gene encodes CDR1 KGHSH and CDR2 LQKENI. The CDR3 covers 14 residues. V shed 2 bases and J shed 4 bases, with 11 bases lying between them. Here the CDR3 reads CASSPKSIRETQYF. The CDR3 DNA sequence: TGTGCCAGCTCACCAAAGAGTATAAGAGAGACCCAGTACTTC.

There are a few counts of this clone. J is TRBJ1-1 and V is TRBV6-1; D possibly corresponds to TRBD1 (6 bases). Trimming shortened V by 3 bases and J by 5 bases, and 10 bases separated the two germline ends. Germline values: CDR1 MNHNS, CDR2 SASEGT. The CDR3 runs 13 residues. CDR3 DNA sequence: TGTGCCAGCAGTGACAGGGGTAGGACTGAAGCTTTCTTT. This codes for CASSDRGRTEAFF.

This clone was seen only a few times. V gene TRBV6-5 combines with J gene TRBJ2-3; 9 bases map to TRBD2. CDR1 and CDR2 (germline): MNHEY, SVGAGI. The CDR3 consists of 15 residues. Unmatched junction bases numbered 6, after V lost 6 bases and J lost 2 bases. This CDR3 is CASRVSGGYTDTQYF. The CDR3 DNA follows: TGTGCCAGCAGAGTAAGCGGGGGGTACACAGATACGCAGTATTTT.

This clone showed up just a few times. The chain uses TRBV5-1 and TRBJ2-6; the D is unclear. Germline CDR1 SGHRS, CDR2 YFSETQ. This CDR3 is 14 amino acids long. Trimming pared 0 bases from V and 2 bases from J, leaving 3 bases between. The CDR3 spells CASSLDPGANVLTF. In DNA, the CDR3 is TGCGCCAGCAGCTTGGATCCTGGGGCCAACGTCCTGACTTTC.

This clone was seen a few times. The chain uses TRBV10-1 and TRBJ2-5, with D tentatively TRBD1 (7 bases). Trimming took off 3 bases at V and 6 bases at J, with 20 bases between the two ends. This CDR3 region has 16 residues. Germline CDR1 and CDR2: WNHNN and SYGVQD (reference sequence). The CDR3 nucleotides are TGCGCCAGCAGTGATGCCCCAGGGGGGAGAAAGAAGACCCAGTACTTC. Translating gives CASSDAPGGRKKTQYF.

This clone was recorded a few times. The rearrangement links TRBV7-9 to TRBJ2-3, with 7 bases matching TRBD2. The CDR3 has 15 amino acids. Germline CDR1 is SEHNR and CDR2 is FQNEAQ (reference sequence). Trimming removed 2 bases from V and 6 bases from J; junction bases left unmatched: 8. The CDR3 spells CASSLNSGLGDTQYF. Written as DNA, the CDR3 is TGTGCCAGCAGCTTAAATAGCGGGTTGGGCGATACGCAGTATTTT. Combining the CDR3 with reference TRBV7-9 and TRBJ2-3 gives the whole variable domain DTGVSQNPRHKITKRGQNVTFRCDPISEHNRLYWYRQTLGQGPEFLTYFQNEAQLEKSRLLSDRFSAERPKGSFSTLEIQRTEQGDSAMYLCASSLNSGLGDTQYFGPGTRLTVL.

This clone appeared many times. The chain couples TRBV5-1 to TRBJ2-1, with 7 positions matching TRBD1. This CDR3 spans 17 amino acids. J was trimmed by 0 bases and V by 3 bases; bases with no gene match: 9. Germline CDR1 and CDR2: SGHRS and YFSETQ. The chain's CDR3 is CASSSGMDRSSYNEQFF. The DNA for the CDR3 is TGCGCCAGCAGCTCCGGAATGGACAGGTCCTCCTACAATGAGCAGTTCTTC.

The chain is built from TRBV6-6 and TRBJ2-7; TRBD2 might be the D (5 bases). V lost 1 base and J lost 3, with 7 bases in between. The CDR3 spans 13 residues. Looked up from germline, CDR1 is MNHNY and CDR2 is SVGAGI (reference sequence). DNA for the CDR3: TGTGCCAGCAGTTACTTCCGGGGCTACGAGCAGTACTTC. This codes for CASSYFRGYEQYF.

This sequence joins TRBV2 and TRBJ2-5, with unresolved D. In germline, CDR1 is SNHLY, CDR2 FYNNEI. This CDR3 region has 15 residues. With 5 bases removed from V and 0 bases from J, the gap between germline ends came to 13 bases. The CDR3 region has the DNA TGTGCCAGCAGTTTATCGACGGCGTACCAAGAGACCCAGTACTTC. This sequence encodes CASSLSTAYQETQYF.

This clone was counted ten times or more. V and J are TRBV10-3 and TRBJ1-1; a possible D gene is TRBD1 (5 bases). This CDR3 has 15 amino acids. Germline CDR1 ENHRY, CDR2 SYGVKD. Trimming shortened V by 3 bases and J by 4 bases, and 15 bases separated the two germline ends. The CDR3 DNA reads as TGTGCCATCAGTGATAAGGGGTCGATTGGCACTGAAGCTTTCTTT. It codes for CAISDKGSIGTEAFF.